This section outlines one T cell receptor beta chain sequence together with its context. Its matching antigen is unknown. The junction does not match germline at one end; this may be a read error. Germline V lookup: CDR1 LGHDT, CDR2 YNNKEL (reference sequence). The CDR3 spans 15 residues. A sample-barcoded 5' primer and a J-beta primer mix were used in a second PCR of roughly 7 to 12 cycles. From the 5' RACE reads, TCRdb called clonotypes with MiXCR, one entry per CDR3 protein. The sample lists approximately 900,000 distinct CDR3 sequences, roughly 48% seen once, with about an eighth in the top ten. This sample stems from a study of blood T cells in healthy people across ages. General study results and limits: For the donors, CMV status was unknown and possibly confounded expanded clonotype changes.

This clonotype was sampled from a man aged 25 to 45 in good health. The source material was blood. This chain joins TRBV3-1 and TRBJ2-1; tentatively, D is TRBD1 or TRBD2 (6 bases each). Here the CDR3 reads CTSSQPGGYYNEQFF. The CDR3 DNA sequence: TGTACCAGCAGCCAACCCGGGGGCTACTACAATGAGCAGTTCTTC.